Shown below are 2 T cell receptor beta chains from a single sample sequenced in a study of cytomegalovirus exposure and HLA in healthy donors. Clones were sequenced by immunoSEQ multiplex PCR, and TCRdb holds only the in-frame ones, with some missing. The sample lists roughly 120,000 clones; approximately 90% were seen once. The sample comprised PBMCs. These receptors were obtained from a man aged 18 to 29 in good health and CMV-seronegative.

Notes on this clone: At one of its ends the junction is not consistent with the germline gene, which may arise from a read error. The genes are TRBV2 and TRBJ2-7; tentative D call: TRBD1 (6 bases). The germline CDR1 and CDR2 sequences are SNHLY and FYNNEI. The CDR3 covers 12 residues. The CDR3 DNA reads TGTGCCAGCTGTGACAGGCCCTACGAGCAGTACTTC. Protein sequence: CASCDRPYEQYF. Filled out from reference TRBV2 and TRBJ2-7, the complete variable domain reads EPEVTQTPSHQVTQMGQEVILRCVPISNHLYFYWYRQILGQKVEFLVSFYNNEISEKSEIFDDQFSVERPDGSNFTLKIRSTKLEDSAMYFCASCDRPYEQYFGPGTRLTVT.

This clone was picked up one time. The gene calls are TRBV27 and TRBJ2-5, with D maybe TRBD1 (7 bases). The V gene lost 5 bases and the J gene lost 7 bases, with 23 bases spanning the gap. The germline gives CDR1 MNHEY, CDR2 SMNVEV (reference sequence). CDR3 length: 16 residues. CDR3 in amino acids: CASSTRHRGGDATQYF. The CDR3 region has the DNA TGTGCCAGCAGTACAAGGCACAGGGGCGGGGATGCGACCCAGTACTTC.